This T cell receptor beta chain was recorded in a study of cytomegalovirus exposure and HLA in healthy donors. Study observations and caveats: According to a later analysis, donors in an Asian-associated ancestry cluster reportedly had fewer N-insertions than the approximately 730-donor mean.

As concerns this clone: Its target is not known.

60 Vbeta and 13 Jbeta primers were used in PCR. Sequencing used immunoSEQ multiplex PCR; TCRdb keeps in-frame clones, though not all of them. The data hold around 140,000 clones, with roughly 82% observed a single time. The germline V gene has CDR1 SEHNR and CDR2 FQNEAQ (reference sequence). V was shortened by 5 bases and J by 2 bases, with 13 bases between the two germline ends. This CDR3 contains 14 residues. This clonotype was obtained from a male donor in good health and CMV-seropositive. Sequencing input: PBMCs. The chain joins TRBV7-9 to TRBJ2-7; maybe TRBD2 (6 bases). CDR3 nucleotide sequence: TGTGCCAGCAGCCCCGAGGGGAGGCCCTACGAGCAGTACTTC. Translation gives CASSPEGRPYEQYF.